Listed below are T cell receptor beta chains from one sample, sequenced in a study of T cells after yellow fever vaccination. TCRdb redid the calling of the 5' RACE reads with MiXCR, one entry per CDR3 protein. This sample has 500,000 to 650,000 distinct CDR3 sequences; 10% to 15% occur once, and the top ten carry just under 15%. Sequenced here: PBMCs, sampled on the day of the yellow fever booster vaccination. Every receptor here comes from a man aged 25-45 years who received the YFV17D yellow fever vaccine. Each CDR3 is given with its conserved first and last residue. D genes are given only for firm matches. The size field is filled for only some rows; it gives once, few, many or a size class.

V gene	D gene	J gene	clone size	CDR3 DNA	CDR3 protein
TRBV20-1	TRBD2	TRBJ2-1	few	TGCAGTGCTAGAGATAGGGAGGGTAGCGGGATGGTTTGGGAGCAGTTCTTC	CSARDREGSGMVWEQFF
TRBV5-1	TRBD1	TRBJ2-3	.	TGCGCCAGCAGCTTCCCAGGGGGCGATACGCAGTATTTT	CASSFPGGDTQYF
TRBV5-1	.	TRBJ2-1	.	TGCGCCAGCAGCTTTCCCCACGGTAATGAGCAGTTCTTC	CASSFPHGNEQFF
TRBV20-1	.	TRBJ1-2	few	TGCAGTGCTACCCAGGCCGAAGGCTATGGCTACACCTTC	CSATQAEGYGYTF
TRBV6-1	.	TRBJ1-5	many	TGTGCCAGCAGCCGGGACGGTAGCAATCAGCCCCAGCATTTT	CASSRDGSNQPQHF
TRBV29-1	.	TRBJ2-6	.	TGCAGCGTCGTGACAGCAACTGACTCTGGGGCCAACGTCCTGACTTTC	CSVVTATDSGANVLTF
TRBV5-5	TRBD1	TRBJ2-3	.	TGTGCCAGCGCAGCGCCCGGGACAGTCACAGATACGCAGTATTTT	CASAAPGTVTDTQYF
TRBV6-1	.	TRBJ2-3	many	TGTGCCAGCAGTGAAGCGCTCTCGGGGGATACGCAGTATTTT	CASSEALSGDTQYF
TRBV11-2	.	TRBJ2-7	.	TGTGCCAGCAGCTTAGATCCGGGCAAGAGCTACGAGCAGTACTTC	CASSLDPGKSYEQYF
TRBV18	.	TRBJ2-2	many	TGTGCCAGCTCGGAAGGGAACGGGGAGCTGTTTTTT	CASSEGNGELFF
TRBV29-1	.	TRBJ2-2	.	TGCAGCGCCACCCAGGACAGTGGTAGGGCCGGGGAGCTGTTTTTT	CSATQDSGRAGELFF
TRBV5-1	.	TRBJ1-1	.	TGCGCCAGCAGCATTTTATCGAACACTGAAGCTTTCTTT	CASSILSNTEAFF
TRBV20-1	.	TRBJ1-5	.	TGCAGTGCTTTAAGGGGCAATCAGCCCCAGCATTTT	CSALRGNQPQHF
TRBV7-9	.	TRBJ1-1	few	TGTGCCAGCAGCTTAGCAGACGAGGGGGCTTTCTTT	CASSLADEGAFF
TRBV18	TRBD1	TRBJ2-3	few	TGTGCCAGCTCACCTACTGGGACAGGGAGCACAGATACGCAGTATTTT	CASSPTGTGSTDTQYF
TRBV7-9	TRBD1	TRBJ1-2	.	TGTGCCAGCAGCTCCGACAGGGGGGTACATGGCTACACCTTC	CASSSDRGVHGYTF
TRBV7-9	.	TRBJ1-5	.	TGTGCCAGCAGCTTTGGCCATAGCAATCAGCCCCAGCATTTT	CASSFGHSNQPQHF
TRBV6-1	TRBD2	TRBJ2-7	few	TGTGCCAGCAGTACCCCGGGACTAGCGGGAGCGGGGCAGTACTTC	CASSTPGLAGAGQYF
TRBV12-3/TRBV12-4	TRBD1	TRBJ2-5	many	TGTGCCAGCAGTTCCGGGACAGGGGGTGTCGTTGAGACCCAGTACTTC	CASSSGTGGVVETQYF